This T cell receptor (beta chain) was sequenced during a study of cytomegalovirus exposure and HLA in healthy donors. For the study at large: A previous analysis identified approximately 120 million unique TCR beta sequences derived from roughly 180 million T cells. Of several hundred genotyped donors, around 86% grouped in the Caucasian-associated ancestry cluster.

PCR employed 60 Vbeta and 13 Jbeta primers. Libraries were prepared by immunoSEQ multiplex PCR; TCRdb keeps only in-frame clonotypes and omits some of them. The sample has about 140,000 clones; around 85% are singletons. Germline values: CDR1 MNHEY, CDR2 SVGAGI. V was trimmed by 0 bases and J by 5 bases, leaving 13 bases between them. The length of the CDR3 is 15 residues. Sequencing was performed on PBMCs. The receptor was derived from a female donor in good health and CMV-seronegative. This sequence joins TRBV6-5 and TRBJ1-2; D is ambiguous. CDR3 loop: CASSYSYRGEYGYTF. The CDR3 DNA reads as TGTGCCAGCAGTTACTCCTACCGGGGAGAATATGGCTACACCTTC.